This TCR beta chain came from a study of T cells after yellow fever vaccination. Study-wide context: Fractions containing few cells were prepared with SMART-Seq v4 Ultra Low Input. Findings and caveats of the study: Peaking faster, on day 5 versus 15, the secondary response was nonetheless weaker. Researchers noted that a small share of clonotypes showed up in both CD4 and CD8 compartments.

Germline assignment: CDR1 LGHNT and CDR2 FRNRAP. The CDR3 consists of 14 residues. V lost 7 bases to trimming and J lost 2 bases; unmatched junction nucleotides: 6. In regard to this clonotype: Its antigen is as yet unknown.

TCRdb reprocessed the 5' RACE reads with MiXCR, giving one entry per CDR3 protein. The sample carries about 230,000 distinct CDR3 sequences, approximately 6.3% recorded once. The starting material was CD4+ T cells sorted from PBMCs, obtained on the day of the yellow fever booster vaccination. The TCR comes from a man aged 25 to 40 who received the YFV17D yellow fever vaccine. The chain couples TRBV12-5 to TRBJ2-7; 9 bases agree with TRBD2. This chain's CDR3 is CASVIAGATYEQYF. As DNA, the CDR3 is TGTGCTAGTGTCATAGCGGGAGCTACCTACGAGCAGTACTTC. Supplemented by reference TRBV12-5 and TRBJ2-7, the full variable domain reads DARVTQTPRHKVTEMGQEVTMRCQPILGHNTVFWYRQTMMQGLELLAYFRNRAPLDDSGMPKDRFSAEMPDATLATLKIQPSEPRDSAVYFCASVIAGATYEQYFGPGTRLTVT.